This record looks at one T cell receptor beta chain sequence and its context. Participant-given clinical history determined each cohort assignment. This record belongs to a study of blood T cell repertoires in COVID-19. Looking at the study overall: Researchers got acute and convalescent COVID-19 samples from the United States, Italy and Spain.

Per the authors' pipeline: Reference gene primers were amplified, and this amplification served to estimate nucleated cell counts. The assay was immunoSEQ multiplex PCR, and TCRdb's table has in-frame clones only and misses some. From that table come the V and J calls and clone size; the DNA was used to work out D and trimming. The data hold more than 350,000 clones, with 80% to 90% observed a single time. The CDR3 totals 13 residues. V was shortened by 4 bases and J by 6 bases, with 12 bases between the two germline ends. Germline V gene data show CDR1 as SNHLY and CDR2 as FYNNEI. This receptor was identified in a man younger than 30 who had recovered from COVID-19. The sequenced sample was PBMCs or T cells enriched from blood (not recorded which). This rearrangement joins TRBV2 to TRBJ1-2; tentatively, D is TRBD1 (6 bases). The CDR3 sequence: CASSGMGANGYTF. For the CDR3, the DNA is TGTGCCAGCAGTGGTATGGGGGCGAATGGCTACACCTTC. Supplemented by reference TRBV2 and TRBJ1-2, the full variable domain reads EPEVTQTPSHQVTQMGQEVILRCVPISNHLYFYWYRQILGQKVEFLVSFYNNEISEKSEIFDDQFSVERPDGSNFTLKIRSTKLEDSAMYFCASSGMGANGYTFGSGTRLTVV.